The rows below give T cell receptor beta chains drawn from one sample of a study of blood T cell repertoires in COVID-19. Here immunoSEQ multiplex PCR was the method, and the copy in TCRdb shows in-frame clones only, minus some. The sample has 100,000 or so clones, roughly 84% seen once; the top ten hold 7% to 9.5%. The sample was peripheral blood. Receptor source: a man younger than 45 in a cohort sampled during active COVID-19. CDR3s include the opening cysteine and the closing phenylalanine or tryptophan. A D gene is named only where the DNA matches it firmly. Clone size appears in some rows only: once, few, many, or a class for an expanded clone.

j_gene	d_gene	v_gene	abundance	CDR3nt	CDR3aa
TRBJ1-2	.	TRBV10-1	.	TGCGCCAGCAGTGAGTCGGGGCAGACCTATGGCTACACCTTC	CASSESGQTYGYTF
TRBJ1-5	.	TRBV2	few	TGTGCCAGCAATCAGGGGTATAGCAATCAGCCCCAGCATTTT	CASNQGYSNQPQHF
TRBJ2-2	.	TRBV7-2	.	TGTGCCAGCAGCGGACTAGGGGGGACGAACACCGGGGAGCTGTTTTTT	CASSGLGGTNTGELFF
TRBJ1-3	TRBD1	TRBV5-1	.	TGCGCCAGCAGCTTGCAGGGGGCGTCTTCTGGAAACACCATATATTTT	CASSLQGASSGNTIYF
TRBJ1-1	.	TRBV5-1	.	TGCGCCAGCAGCCTTACGGGACTTCAATATATGAACACTGAAGCTTTCTTT	CASSLTGLQYMNTEAFF
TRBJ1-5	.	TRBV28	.	TGTGCCAGCAGCGGCGGGGGGAGTCGGCATCAGCCCCAGCATTTT	CASSGGGSRHQPQHF
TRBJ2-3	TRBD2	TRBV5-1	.	TGCGCCAGCAGCTCCTCAGCGGGGATGACAGATACGCAGTATTTT	CASSSSAGMTDTQYF
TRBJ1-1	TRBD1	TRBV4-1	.	TGCGCCAGCAGCCAAGAAGGACAGGGCGATCTTGAAGCTTTCTTT	CASSQEGQGDLEAFF
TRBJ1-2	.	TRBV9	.	TGTGCCAGCAGCGTAGGAGAGACATATGGCTACACCTTC	CASSVGETYGYTF
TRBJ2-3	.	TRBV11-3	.	TGTGCCAGCAGCGTGACAGCCTCCACAGATACGCAGTATTTT	CASSVTASTDTQYF
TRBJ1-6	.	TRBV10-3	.	TGTGCCATCAGTGACAGGGGAAATAGACCCCTCCACTTT	CAISDRGNRPLHF
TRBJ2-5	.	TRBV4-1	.	TGCGCCAGCAGCCAAGATTCAGAAGAGACCCAGTACTTC	CASSQDSEETQYF
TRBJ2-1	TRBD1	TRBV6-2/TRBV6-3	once	TGTGCCAGCAGTTTCCGACAGGGTGGAAATGAGCAGTTCTTC	CASSFRQGGNEQFF
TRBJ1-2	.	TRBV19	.	TGTGCCAGTAGTATTCCGGGGGAGAACTATGGCTACACCTTC	CASSIPGENYGYTF
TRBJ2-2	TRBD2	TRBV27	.	TGTGCCAGCAGCCGGGGACTAGTCCGGATCGGGGAGCTGTTTTTT	CASSRGLVRIGELFF
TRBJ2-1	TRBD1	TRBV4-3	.	TGCGCCAGCAGCCAGGATACCCGACAGGGGGGCAATGAGCAGTTCTTC	CASSQDTRQGGNEQFF
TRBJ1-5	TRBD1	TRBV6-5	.	TGTGCCAGCAGTACAGGGGGGAATCAGCCCCAGCATTTT	CASSTGGNQPQHF
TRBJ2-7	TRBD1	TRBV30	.	TGTGCCTTTAACAGGGGGCCACGGCTCGAGCAGTACTTC	CAFNRGPRLEQYF
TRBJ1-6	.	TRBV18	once	TGTGCCAGCTCACAAACCGACGGGGATTCACCCCTCCACTTT	CASSQTDGDSPLHF
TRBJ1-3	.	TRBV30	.	TGTGCCTTAAATATGGCGGGTTGGGAAAACACCATATATTTT	CALNMAGWENTIYF
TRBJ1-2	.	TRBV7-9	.	TGTGCCAGCGAACAGGGAAATGGCTACACCTTC	CASEQGNGYTF
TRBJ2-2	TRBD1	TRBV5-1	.	TGCGCCAGCAGCCTCGACAGGGTCCGGGACGGGGAGCTGTTTTTT	CASSLDRVRDGELFF
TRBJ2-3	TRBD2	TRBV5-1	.	TGCGCCAGCAGCTTGGGGCTAGCGGGGGCCCAGGGCCCAGATACGCAGTATTTT	CASSLGLAGAQGPDTQYF
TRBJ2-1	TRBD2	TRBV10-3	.	TGTGCCATCACAGGGTTAGCGGGGGGGGCCGGGAATGAGCAGTTCTTC	CAITGLAGGAGNEQFF
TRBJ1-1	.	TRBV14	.	TGTGCCAGCAGCCTACAGGGCACTGAAGCTTTCTTT	CASSLQGTEAFF
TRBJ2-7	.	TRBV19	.	TGTGCCAGTAGCCCCATTGGAGAGCCGTACGAGCAGTACTTC	CASSPIGEPYEQYF
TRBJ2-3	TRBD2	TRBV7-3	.	TGTGCCAGCAGCAGTAATGTAGCGGGGGGCACAGATACGCAGTATTTT	CASSSNVAGGTDTQYF
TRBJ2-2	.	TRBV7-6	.	TGTGCCAGCAGCTTAGGGGCAGGTTTGAGCACCGGGGAGCTGTTTTTT	CASSLGAGLSTGELFF
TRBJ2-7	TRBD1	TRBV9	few	TGTGCCAGCAGCGCCCTAGGACAGGGGTTCGACGAGCAGTACTTC	CASSALGQGFDEQYF
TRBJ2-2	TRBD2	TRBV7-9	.	TGTGCCAGCAGCTTGGGAGGGGCGGCCGGGGAGCTGTTTTTT	CASSLGGAAGELFF
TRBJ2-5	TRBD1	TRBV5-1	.	TGCGCCAGCAGCTTAGTCCCGGGACAGGGGAGGCAAGAGACCCAGTACTTC	CASSLVPGQGRQETQYF
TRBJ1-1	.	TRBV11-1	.	TGTGCCAGCAGCTTATTGATAAGGACAGCGAACACTGAAGCTTTCTTT	CASSLLIRTANTEAFF
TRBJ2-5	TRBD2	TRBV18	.	TGTGCCAGCTCTCCGAGAGCGGGGGGGCAAGAGACCCAGTACTTC	CASSPRAGGQETQYF
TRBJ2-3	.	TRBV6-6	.	TGTGCCAGCACCCAACCCTTGGCCGATACGCAGTATTTT	CASTQPLADTQYF
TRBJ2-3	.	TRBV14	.	TGTGCCAGCAGCCAAGACTGGGGGGCAGATACGCAGTATTTT	CASSQDWGADTQYF
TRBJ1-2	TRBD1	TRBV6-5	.	TGTGCCAGCAGTTACGCGGCCGGACAGGGAAATGGCTACACCTTC	CASSYAAGQGNGYTF
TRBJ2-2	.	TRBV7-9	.	TGTGCCAGCAGGGTACAGGAGGGCACCGGGGAGCTGTTTTTT	CASRVQEGTGELFF
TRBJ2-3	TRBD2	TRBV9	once	TGTGCCAGCAGCCCACAACTAGCGGGGAAGGGAACAGATACGCAGTATTTT	CASSPQLAGKGTDTQYF
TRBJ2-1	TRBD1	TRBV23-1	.	TGCGCCAGCAGTCTACAGGGGGCGCCCGATGAGCAGTTCTTC	CASSLQGAPDEQFF
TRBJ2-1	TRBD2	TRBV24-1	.	TGTGCCACCAGTGAATCCGGACTAGCAGACCACAATGAGCAGTTCTTC	CATSESGLADHNEQFF
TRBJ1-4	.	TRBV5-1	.	TGCGCCAGCAGCCGCTTTGAATCGACAGGAACTAATGAAAAACTGTTTTTT	CASSRFESTGTNEKLFF
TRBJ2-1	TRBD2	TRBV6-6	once	TGTGCCAGCAGTGAGAGCGGGGGGGCCAATGAGCAGTTCTTC	CASSESGGANEQFF
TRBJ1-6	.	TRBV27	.	TGTGCCAGCAGTTTATCGAGGCGGGGACGTGCCCCCCTCCACTTT	CASSLSRRGRAPLHF
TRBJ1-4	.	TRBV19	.	TGTGCCAGCAGGGGAGGGTTTAATGAAAAACTGTTTTTT	CASRGGFNEKLFF
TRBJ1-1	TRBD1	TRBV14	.	TGTGCCAGCAGCCGTCTCGACAGGGTTATGGCTGAAGCTTTCTTT	CASSRLDRVMAEAFF
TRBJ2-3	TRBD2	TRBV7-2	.	TGTGCCAGCAGCTCCACTGGCGGGGGGGAACAGTATTTT	CASSSTGGGEQYF
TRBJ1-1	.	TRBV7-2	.	TGTGCCAGCAGCTTAGATGACGCCAGGGGTGAAGCTTTCTTT	CASSLDDARGEAFF
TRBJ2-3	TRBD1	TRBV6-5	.	TGTGCCAGCAGTCCTCGGGACAGAACAGATACGCAGTATTTT	CASSPRDRTDTQYF
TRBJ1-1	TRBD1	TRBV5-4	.	TGTGCCAGCAGCTCATTAGGGACAGGGGACGGGACTGAAGCTTTCTTT	CASSSLGTGDGTEAFF
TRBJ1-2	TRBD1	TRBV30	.	TGTGCCTGGAGTGTTTTCGGGACAGGGTTCCACTATGGCTACACCTTC	CAWSVFGTGFHYGYTF
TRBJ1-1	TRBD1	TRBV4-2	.	TGTGCCAGCAGCCGAGGGACAGGGATCACTGAAGCTTTCTTT	CASSRGTGITEAFF
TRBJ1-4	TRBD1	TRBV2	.	TGTGCCAGCGACAACAGGGGAATCAGTGAAAAACTGTTTTTT	CASDNRGISEKLFF
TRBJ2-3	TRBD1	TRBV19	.	TGTGCCAGTAGCGCAGGACAGGGGGGCACAGATACGCAGTATTTT	CASSAGQGGTDTQYF
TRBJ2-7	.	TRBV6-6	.	TGTGCCAGCAGGTCGCAGGTGTACGAGCAGTACTTC	CASRSQVYEQYF